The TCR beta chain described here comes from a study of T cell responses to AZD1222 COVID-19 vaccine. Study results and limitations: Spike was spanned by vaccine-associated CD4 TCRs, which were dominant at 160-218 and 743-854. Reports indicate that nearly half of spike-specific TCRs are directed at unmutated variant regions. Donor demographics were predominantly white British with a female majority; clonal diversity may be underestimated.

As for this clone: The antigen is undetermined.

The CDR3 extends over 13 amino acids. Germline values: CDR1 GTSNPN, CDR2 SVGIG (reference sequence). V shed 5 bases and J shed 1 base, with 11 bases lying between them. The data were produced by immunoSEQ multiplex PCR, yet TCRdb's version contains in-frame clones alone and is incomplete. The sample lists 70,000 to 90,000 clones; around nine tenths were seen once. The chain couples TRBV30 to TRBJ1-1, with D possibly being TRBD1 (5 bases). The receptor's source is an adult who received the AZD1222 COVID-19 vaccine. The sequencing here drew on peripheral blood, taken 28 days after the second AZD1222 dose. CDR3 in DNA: TGTGCCTGGGGCCGGGGCCCGAACACTGAAGCTTTCTTT. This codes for CAWGRGPNTEAFF.